The 3 T cell receptor beta chains given below trace back to one sample, sequenced in a study of blood T cells in healthy people across ages. Sample-barcoded 5' priming and a J-beta primer mix drove a second PCR of roughly 7 to 11 cycles. From the 5' RACE reads, TCRdb called clonotypes with MiXCR, one entry per CDR3 protein. Of around 650,000 distinct CDR3 sequences in the sample, 40% to 45% were seen once. What was sequenced was blood. The source is a man aged 80 or over in good health.

Ten or more counts support this clonotype. V gene TRBV28 combines with J gene TRBJ2-7, with 12 bases that match TRBD1. CDR3 length: 15 residues. The germline gives CDR1 MDHEN, CDR2 SYDVKM. V lost 3 bases, J lost 7 bases, and 7 bases stayed unmatched. This CDR3 reads CASSLAGTGGNEQYF. CDR3 sequence (DNA): TGTGCCAGCAGTTTGGCCGGGACAGGGGGCAATGAGCAGTACTTC.

The CDR3 nucleotides are TGCGCCAGCAGCCAACCCCCGGGCCTTCATACCCTCTCTGGGGCCAACGTCCTGACTTTC. Its translation: CASSQPPGLHTLSGANVLTF. The chain uses TRBV4-1 and TRBJ2-6, with no clear D. V shed 2 bases and J shed 0 bases, with 20 bases lying between them. The CDR3 is 20 amino acids. Germline CDR1 is MGHRA and CDR2 is YSYEKL.

V usage is TRBV6-5 and J usage is TRBJ2-5; D might be TRBD1 or TRBD2, each matching 6 bases. Germline CDR1 MNHEY, CDR2 SVGAGI. The CDR3 is 18 amino acids. V shed 4 bases and J shed 3 bases, with 24 bases lying between them. CDR3 in DNA: TGTGCCAGCAGTTTTAGCCAAGGAGGGGGTAGGTTTAAAGAGACCCAGTACTTC. Its protein product is CASSFSQGGGRFKETQYF.